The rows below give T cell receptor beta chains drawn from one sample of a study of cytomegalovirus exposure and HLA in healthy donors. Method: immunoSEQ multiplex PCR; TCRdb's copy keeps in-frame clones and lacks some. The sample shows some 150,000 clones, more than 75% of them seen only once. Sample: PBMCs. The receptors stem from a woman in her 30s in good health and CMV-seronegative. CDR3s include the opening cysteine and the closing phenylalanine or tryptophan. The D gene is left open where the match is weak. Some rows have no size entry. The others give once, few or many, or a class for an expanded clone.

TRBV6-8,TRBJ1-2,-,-,TGTGCCAGCAGGCAGGGTAGGGAGGACCCTAACTATGGCTACACCTTC,CASRQGREDPNYGYTF
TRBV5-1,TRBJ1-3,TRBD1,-,TGCGCCAGCAGCTCGGGACAGAGCTCTGGAAACACCATATATTTT,CASSSGQSSGNTIYF
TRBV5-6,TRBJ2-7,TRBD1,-,TGTGCCAGCAGGTCAGCCCGGACAGGGATCGTACCGGGGGAGCAGTACTTC,CASRSARTGIVPGEQYF
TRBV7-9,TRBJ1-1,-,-,TGTGCCAGCAGAACAGGGCCCAGCGGAAACACTGAAGCTTTCTTT,CASRTGPSGNTEAFF
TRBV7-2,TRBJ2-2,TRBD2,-,TGTGCCAGCAGCCCAACCTCGGGACTAGCCGGGGAGCTGTTTTTT,CASSPTSGLAGELFF
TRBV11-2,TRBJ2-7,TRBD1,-,TGTGCCAGCACCTCCGGGACAGGACTCTACGAGCAGTACTTC,CASTSGTGLYEQYF
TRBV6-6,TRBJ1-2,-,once,TGTGCCAGCAGATTGACAGGACGGGGTAACTATGGCTACACCTTC,CASRLTGRGNYGYTF
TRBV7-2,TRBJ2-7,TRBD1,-,TGTGCCAGCAGCCCCCGGGACAGGGGCGAGCAGTACTTC,CASSPRDRGEQYF
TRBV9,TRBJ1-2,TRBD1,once,TGTGCCAGCAGCGGCACAGGGGGAGGGAACTATGGCTACACCTTC,CASSGTGGGNYGYTF
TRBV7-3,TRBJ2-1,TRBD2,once,TGTGCCAGCAGCCTAACTAGCGGGGTTGACAATGAGCAGTTCTTC,CASSLTSGVDNEQFF
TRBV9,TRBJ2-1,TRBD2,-,TGTGCCAGCAGCGTTGGCGGGGGCTCCTACAATGAGCAGTTCTTC,CASSVGGGSYNEQFF
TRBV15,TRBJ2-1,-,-,TGTGCCACCAGCTCTTATACGGTCAAGCTAGATGAGCAGTTCTTC,CATSSYTVKLDEQFF
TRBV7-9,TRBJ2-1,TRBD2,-,TGTGCCAGCAGCACCGGACTAGCGGGAGGGTCCTACAATGAGCAGTTCTTC,CASSTGLAGGSYNEQFF
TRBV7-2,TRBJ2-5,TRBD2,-,TGTGCCAGCAGCTGGGGACTATTGCAAGAGACCCAGTACTTC,CASSWGLLQETQYF
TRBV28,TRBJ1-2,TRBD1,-,TGTGCCAGCACCGGGGACAGGGGTGGGTATGGCTACACCTTC,CASTGDRGGYGYTF
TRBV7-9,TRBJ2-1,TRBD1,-,TGTGCCAGCAGCTCTGGACAGGGCACCTACAATGAGCAGTTCTTC,CASSSGQGTYNEQFF
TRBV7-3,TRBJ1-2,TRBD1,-,TGTGCCAGCAGGCCTACACAGGGGGCTTCGCTCACCTTC,CASRPTQGASLTF
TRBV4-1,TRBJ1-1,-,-,TGCGCCAGCAGCCCGCTAAATTTAAACACTGAAGCTTTCTTT,CASSPLNLNTEAFF
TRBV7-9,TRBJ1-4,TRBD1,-,TGTGCCAGCAGCTTGGGGACAGGGTTCGGGGGAGGGGCGAATGAAAAACTGTTTTTT,CASSLGTGFGGGANEKLFF
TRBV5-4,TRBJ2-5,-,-,TGTGCCAGCACCCTGGGAGCTCAAGAGACCCAGTACTTC,CASTLGAQETQYF
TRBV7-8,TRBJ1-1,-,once,TGTGCCAGCAGCCCCAGGGTGCAGAAGGAAGCTTTCTTT,CASSPRVQKEAFF
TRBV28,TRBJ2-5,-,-,TGTGCCAGCAGGCCGGGGGGGTTCTCGGACAGGGGATATGAAGAGACCCAGTACTTC,CASRPGGFSDRGYEETQYF
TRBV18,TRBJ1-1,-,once,TGTGCCAGCTCACCAGACCTAAGTACTAAAGCTTTCTTT,CASSPDLSTKAFF
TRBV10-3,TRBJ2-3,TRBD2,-,TGTGCCATCAGTGACCAAGCGGGAGGCCTCACAGATACGCAGTATTTT,CAISDQAGGLTDTQYF
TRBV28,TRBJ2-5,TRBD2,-,TGTGCCAGCAGTTTATCCCCGGGACTAGGCGGTATCTCGGGAGAGACCCAGTACTTC,CASSLSPGLGGISGETQYF
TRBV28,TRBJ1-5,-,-,TGTGCCGTTAGCCGGGGGGGCCTCAATCAGCCCCAGCATTTT,CAVSRGGLNQPQHF
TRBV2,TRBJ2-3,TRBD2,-,TGTGCCAGCAGACCTACTAGCGGGAGGCCAGATACGCAGTATTTT,CASRPTSGRPDTQYF
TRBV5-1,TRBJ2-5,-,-,TGCGCCAGCAGCTTTGGGGGCAAAGAGACCCAGTACTTC,CASSFGGKETQYF
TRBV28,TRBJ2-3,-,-,TGTGCCAGCTTAGTTAGGGAGGAGGACGGCACAGATACGCAGTATTTT,CASLVREEDGTDTQYF
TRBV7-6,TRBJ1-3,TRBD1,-,TGTGCCAGCGGGACAGACCACCTCTCTGGAAACACCATATATTTT,CASGTDHLSGNTIYF
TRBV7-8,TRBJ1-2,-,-,TGTGCCAGCAGCCCCTACGGGGATAATGGCTACACCTTC,CASSPYGDNGYTF
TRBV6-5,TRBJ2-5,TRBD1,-,TGTGCCAGCAGTAACCGACAGGGGGATCCAGAGACCCAGTACTTC,CASSNRQGDPETQYF
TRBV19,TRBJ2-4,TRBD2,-,TGTGCCAGTAGTATATTTGGGGGGGTAGCCAAAAACATTCAGTACTTC,CASSIFGGVAKNIQYF
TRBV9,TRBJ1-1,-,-,TGTGCCAGCAGCGTTGACGGGGGCACTGAAGCTTTCTTT,CASSVDGGTEAFF
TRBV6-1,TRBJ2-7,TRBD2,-,TGTGCCAGCAGTGAGGGCGGGAGCGGATACGAGCAGTACTTC,CASSEGGSGYEQYF
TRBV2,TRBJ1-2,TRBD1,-,TGTGCCAGCAGTTATGACAGGGGCCGGATCTATGGCTACACCTTC,CASSYDRGRIYGYTF
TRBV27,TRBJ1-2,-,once,TGTGCCAGCAGTTCGGGAAATAACTATGGCTACCCCTTC,CASSSGNNYGYPF
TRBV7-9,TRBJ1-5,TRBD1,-,TGTGCCAGCAGCTTAGGGACAGGGGGCTCTCAGCCCCAGCATTTT,CASSLGTGGSQPQHF
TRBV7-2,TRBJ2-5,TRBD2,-,TGTGCCAGCAGCTTATCTAGCGGGGGGCGTGGGGAGACCCAGTACTTC,CASSLSSGGRGETQYF
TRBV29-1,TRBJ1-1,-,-,TGCAGCGGTACAGGGTGGGGAAACACTGAAGCTTTCTTT,CSGTGWGNTEAFF
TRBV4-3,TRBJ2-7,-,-,TGCGCCAGCAGCCAAGAATCAAGGGCTAGCCCTAGTCGGGAGCAGTACTTC,CASSQESRASPSREQYF
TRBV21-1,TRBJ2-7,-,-,TGTGCCAGCAGCAAAGACCGTAAGACTAGCGGGAGCTACGAGCAGTACTTC,CASSKDRKTSGSYEQYF
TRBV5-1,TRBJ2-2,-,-,TGCGCCAGCAGCCAGGGGGGAAGGTGGACCGGGGAGCTGTTTTTT,CASSQGGRWTGELFF
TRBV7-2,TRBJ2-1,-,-,TGTGCCAGCAGCTTATGGGCGAATGAGCAGTTCTTC,CASSLWANEQFF
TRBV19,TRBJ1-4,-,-,TGTGCCAGTAGACAGGTCGGAGATGAAAAACTGTTTTTT,CASRQVGDEKLFF
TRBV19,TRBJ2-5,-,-,TGTGCCAGCCAGAAGGTAGCGGATCAAGAGACCCAGTACTTC,CASQKVADQETQYF
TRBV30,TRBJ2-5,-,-,TGTGCCTGGGGAGGGGGGGTGGGGCCCCTCCAAGAGACCCAGTACTTC,CAWGGGVGPLQETQYF
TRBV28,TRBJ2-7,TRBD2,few,TGTGCCAGTGCGACTAGCGGTACCTACGAGCAGTACTTC,CASATSGTYEQYF
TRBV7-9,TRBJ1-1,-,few,TGTGCCAGCAGCTTAGCGGAGGGAATCACTGAAGCTTTCTTT,CASSLAEGITEAFF
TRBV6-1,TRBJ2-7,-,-,TGTGCCAGCAGTGAAGATCCGGGACTCTTGACGGGTGAGCAGTACTTC,CASSEDPGLLTGEQYF
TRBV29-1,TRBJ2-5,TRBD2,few,TGCAGCGTTGAAGATATGGTCTGGGCGGGGGAAGAGACCCAGTACTTC,CSVEDMVWAGEETQYF
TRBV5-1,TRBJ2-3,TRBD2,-,TGCGCCAGCAGCCCCCGGACTAGCGGGAGTGCAGATACGCAGTATTTT,CASSPRTSGSADTQYF
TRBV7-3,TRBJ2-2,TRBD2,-,TGTGCCAGCAGCTTAACCCCCTGGGCGGGAGCGATCGGGGAGCTGTTTTTT,CASSLTPWAGAIGELFF
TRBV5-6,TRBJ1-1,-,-,TGTGCCAGCAGCTTGGTGGAGGGGACTGAAGCTTTCTTT,CASSLVEGTEAFF
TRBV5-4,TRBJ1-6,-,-,TGTGCCAGCAGCGGACAGACAAATTCACCCCTCCACTTT,CASSGQTNSPLHF